This T cell receptor (beta chain) stems from a study of shared clonotypes between healthy human individuals. Study observations and caveats: It was only blood that was sampled, and tissue repertoires likely differ.

To note about this clone: Its specificity is unknown.

CDR3 length equals 13 residues. With 8 bases removed from V and 2 bases from J, the gap between germline ends came to 13 bases. The V gene's germline CDR1 is WSHSY and CDR2 SAAADI. Only in-frame clones appear in the TCRdb table, and some are missing; sequencing was by immunoSEQ multiplex PCR. This table holds 2 million to 2.5 million clones, approximately 95% found once. The sample was naive CD4+ T cells sorted from blood. Subset: CD45RA+ positively selected. The chain links TRBV10-2 to TRBJ2-7; D is tentatively TRBD1 or TRBD2 (5 bases each). The receptor was derived from a man aged 18 to 29 in good health. CDR3 in amino acids: CASRDPGTYEQYF. The CDR3 DNA follows: TGCGCCAGCCGGGACCCAGGGACCTACGAGCAGTACTTC.